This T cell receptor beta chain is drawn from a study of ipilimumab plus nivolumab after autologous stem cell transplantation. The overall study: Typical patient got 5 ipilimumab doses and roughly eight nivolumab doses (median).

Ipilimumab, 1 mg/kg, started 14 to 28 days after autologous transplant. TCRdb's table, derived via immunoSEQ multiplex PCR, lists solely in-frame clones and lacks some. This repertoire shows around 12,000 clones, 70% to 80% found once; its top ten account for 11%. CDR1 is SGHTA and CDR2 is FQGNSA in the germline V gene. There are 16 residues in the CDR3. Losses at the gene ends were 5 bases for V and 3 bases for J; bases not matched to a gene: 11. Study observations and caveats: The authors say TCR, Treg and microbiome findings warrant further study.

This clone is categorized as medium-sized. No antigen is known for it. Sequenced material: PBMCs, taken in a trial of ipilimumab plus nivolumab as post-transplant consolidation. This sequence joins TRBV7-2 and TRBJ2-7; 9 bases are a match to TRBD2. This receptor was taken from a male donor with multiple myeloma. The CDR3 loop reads CASSPRVAGGGYEQYF. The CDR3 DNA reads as TGTGCCAGCAGCCCCAGGGTCGCGGGGGGGGGCTACGAGCAGTACTTC.